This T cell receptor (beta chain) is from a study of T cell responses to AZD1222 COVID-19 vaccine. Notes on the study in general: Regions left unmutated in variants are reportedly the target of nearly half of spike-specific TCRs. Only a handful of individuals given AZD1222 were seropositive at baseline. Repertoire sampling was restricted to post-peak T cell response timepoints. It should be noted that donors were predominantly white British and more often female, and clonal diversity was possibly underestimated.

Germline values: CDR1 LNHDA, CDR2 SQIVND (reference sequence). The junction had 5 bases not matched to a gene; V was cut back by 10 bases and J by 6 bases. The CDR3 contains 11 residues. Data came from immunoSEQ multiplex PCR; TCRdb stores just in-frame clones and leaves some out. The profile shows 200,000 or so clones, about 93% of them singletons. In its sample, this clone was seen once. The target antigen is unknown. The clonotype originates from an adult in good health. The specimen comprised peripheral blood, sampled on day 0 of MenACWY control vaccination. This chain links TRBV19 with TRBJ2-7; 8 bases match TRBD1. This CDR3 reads CATQGAREQYF. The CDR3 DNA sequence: TGTGCCACCCAGGGGGCGCGCGAGCAGTACTTC.